This T cell receptor (beta chain) is drawn from a study of identical twins. Findings and caveats of the study: The study found excess low generation probability among twin-shared out-of-frame alpha sequences. In monozygotic twins, models underestimated the sharing of out-of-frame TCR alpha. Cord blood beta clonotypes that were abundant carried fewer insertions, and memory repertoires showed no such trend.

On this clonotype: Its antigen remains unidentified.

This CDR3 is built from 19 residues. Germline assignment: CDR1 LNHNV and CDR2 YYDKDF (reference sequence). Trimming removed 0 bases at V and 2 bases at J, with 23 bases between. TCRdb re-called the 5' RACE reads with MiXCR, one entry per CDR3 protein. This table holds approximately 470,000 distinct CDR3 sequences, 12% to 15% found once. Each donor was a healthy Caucasian. A further study also used this sample, focusing on yellow fever vaccine responses in identical twins.

V and J are TRBV15 and TRBJ2-7, with D possibly being TRBD1 (6 bases). This TCR came from a young woman in good health. Sequenced input: CD4+ T cells sorted from blood. CDR3 DNA: TGTGCCACCAGCAGAGATCGTTTGGGCTTATGGACAGACACCTACGAGCAGTACTTC. As protein: CATSRDRLGLWTDTYEQYF. The full variable domain, completed using reference TRBV15 and TRBJ2-7, is DAMVIQNPRYQVTQFGKPVTLSCSQTLNHNVMYWYQQKSSQAPKLLFHYYDKDFNNEADTPDNFQSRRPNTSFCFLDIRSPGLGDTAMYLCATSRDRLGLWTDTYEQYFGPGTRLTVT.